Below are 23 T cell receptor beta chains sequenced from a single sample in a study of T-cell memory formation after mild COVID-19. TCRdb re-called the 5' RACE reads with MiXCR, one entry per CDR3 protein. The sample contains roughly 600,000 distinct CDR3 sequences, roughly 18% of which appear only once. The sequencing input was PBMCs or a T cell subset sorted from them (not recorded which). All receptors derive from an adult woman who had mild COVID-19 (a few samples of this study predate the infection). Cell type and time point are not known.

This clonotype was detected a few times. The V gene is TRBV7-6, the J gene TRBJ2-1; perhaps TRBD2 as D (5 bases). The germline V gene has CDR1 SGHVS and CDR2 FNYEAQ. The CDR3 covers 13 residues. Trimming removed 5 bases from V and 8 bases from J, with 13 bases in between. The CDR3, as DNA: TGTGCCAGCAGCCCCCCCGGGCGGGATGAGCAGTTCTTC. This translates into CASSPPGRDEQFF.

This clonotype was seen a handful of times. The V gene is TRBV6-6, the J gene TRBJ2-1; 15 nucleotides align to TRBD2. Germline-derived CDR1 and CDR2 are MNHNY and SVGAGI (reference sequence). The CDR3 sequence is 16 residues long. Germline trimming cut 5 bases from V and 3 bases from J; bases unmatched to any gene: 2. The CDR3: CASSRGLAGGYNEQFF. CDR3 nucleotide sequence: TGTGCCAGCAGTCGGGGACTAGCGGGGGGCTACAATGAGCAGTTCTTC.

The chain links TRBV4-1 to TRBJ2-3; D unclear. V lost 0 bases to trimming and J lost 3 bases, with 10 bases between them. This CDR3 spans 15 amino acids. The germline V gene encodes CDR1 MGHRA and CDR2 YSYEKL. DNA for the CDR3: TGCGCCAGCAGCCAAGAGCCTCACGGGACAGATACGCAGTATTTT. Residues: CASSQEPHGTDTQYF.

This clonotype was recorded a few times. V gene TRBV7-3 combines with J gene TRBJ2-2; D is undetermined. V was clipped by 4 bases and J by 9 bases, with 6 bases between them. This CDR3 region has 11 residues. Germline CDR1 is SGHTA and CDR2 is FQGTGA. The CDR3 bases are TGTGCCAGCAGCTCCAATAGGGAGCTGTTTTTT. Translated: CASSSNRELFF.

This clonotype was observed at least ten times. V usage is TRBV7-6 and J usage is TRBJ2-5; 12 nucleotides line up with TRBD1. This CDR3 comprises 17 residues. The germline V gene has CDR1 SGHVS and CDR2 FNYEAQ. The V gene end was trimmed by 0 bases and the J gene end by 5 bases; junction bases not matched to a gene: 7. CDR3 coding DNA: TGTGCCAGCAGCTTAGCGGTGGGACAGGGGGCCGAGGAGACCCAGTACTTC. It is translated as CASSLAVGQGAEETQYF.

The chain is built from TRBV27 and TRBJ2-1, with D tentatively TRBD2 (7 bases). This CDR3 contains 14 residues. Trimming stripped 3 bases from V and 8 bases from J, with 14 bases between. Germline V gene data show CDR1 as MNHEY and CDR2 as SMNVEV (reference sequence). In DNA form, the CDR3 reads TGTGCCAGCAGTTTTGGGGGGGCGATGCATGAGCAGTTCTTC. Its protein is CASSFGGAMHEQFF.

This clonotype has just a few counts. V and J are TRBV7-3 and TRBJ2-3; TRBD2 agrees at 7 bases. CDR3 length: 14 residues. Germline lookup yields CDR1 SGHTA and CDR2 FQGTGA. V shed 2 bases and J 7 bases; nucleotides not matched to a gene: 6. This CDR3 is CASSLYGGIHTQYF. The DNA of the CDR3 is TGTGCCAGCAGCTTATACGGGGGGATTCATACGCAGTATTTT.

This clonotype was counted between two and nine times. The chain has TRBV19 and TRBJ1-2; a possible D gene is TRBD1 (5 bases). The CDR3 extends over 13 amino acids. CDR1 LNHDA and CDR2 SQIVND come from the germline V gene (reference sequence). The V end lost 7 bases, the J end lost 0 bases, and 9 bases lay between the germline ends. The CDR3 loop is CASNSGTNYGYTF. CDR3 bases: TGTGCCAGTAATTCAGGGACTAACTATGGCTACACCTTC.

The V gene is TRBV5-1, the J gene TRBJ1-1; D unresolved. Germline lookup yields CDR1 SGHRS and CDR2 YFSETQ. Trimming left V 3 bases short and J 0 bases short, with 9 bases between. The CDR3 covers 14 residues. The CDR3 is CASSYGGMNTEAFF. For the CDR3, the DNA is TGCGCCAGCAGCTATGGAGGGATGAACACTGAAGCTTTCTTT.

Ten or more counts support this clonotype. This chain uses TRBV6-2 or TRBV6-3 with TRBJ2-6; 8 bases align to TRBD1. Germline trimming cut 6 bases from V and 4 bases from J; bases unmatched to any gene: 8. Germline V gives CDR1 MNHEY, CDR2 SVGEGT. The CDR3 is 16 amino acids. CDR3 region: CASSKMDRAGANVLTF. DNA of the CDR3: TGTGCCAGCAGCAAAATGGACAGGGCCGGGGCCAACGTCCTGACTTTC.

Here the CDR3 DNA reads TGTGCCACCAGTGATAGGGACCGGACCAAGACAGATACGCAGTATTTT. Its translation: CATSDRDRTKTDTQYF. The chain combines TRBV24-1 with TRBJ2-3; either TRBD1 or TRBD2 may supply D (5 bases each). Trimming shortened V by 3 bases and J by 3 bases, and 15 bases separated the two germline ends. Germline CDR1 is KGHDR and CDR2 is SFDVKD. The CDR3 runs 16 residues.

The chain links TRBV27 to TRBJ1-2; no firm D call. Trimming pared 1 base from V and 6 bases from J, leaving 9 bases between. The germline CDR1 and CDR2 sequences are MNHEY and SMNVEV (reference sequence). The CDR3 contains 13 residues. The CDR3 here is CASSLFVGNGYTF. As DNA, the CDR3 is TGTGCCAGCAGTTTATTCGTGGGTAATGGCTACACCTTC.

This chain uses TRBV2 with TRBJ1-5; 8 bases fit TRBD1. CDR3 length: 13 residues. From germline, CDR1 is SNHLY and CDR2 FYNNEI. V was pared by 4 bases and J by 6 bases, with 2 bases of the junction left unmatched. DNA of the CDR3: TGTGCCAGCAGTGTTCAGGGGGCTCAGCCCCAGCATTTT. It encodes CASSVQGAQPQHF.

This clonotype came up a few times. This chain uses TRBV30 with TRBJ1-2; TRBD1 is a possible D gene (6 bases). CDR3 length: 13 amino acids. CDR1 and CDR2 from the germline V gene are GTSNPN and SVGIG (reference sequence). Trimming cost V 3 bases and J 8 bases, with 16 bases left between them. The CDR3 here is CAWRGTTTWGYTF. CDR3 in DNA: TGTGCCTGGAGGGGGACAACTACGTGGGGCTACACCTTC.

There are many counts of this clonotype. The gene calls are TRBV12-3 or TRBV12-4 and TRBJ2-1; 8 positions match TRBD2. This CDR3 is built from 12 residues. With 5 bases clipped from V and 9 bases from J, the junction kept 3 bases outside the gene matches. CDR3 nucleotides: TGTGCCAGCAGTGGGGGACTAGGTGAGCAGTTCTTC. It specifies CASSGGLGEQFF.

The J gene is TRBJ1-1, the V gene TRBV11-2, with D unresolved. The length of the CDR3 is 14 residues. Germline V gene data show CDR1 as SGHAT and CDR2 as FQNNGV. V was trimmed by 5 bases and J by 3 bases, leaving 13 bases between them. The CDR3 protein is CASSRGKWDTEAFF. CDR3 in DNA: TGTGCCAGCAGCCGCGGAAAATGGGACACTGAAGCTTTCTTT. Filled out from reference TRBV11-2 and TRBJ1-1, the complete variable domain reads EAGVAQSPRYKIIEKRQSVAFWCNPISGHATLYWYQQILGQGPKLLIQFQNNGVVDDSQLPKDRFSAERLKGVDSTLKIQPAKLEDSAVYLCASSRGKWDTEAFFGQGTRLTVV.

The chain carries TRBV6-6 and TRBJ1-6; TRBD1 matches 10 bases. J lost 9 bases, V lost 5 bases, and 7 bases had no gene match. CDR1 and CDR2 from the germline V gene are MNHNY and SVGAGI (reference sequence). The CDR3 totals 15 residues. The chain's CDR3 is CASSRPGQGLSPLHF. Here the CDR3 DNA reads TGTGCCAGCAGTCGCCCGGGACAGGGGCTTTCACCCCTCCACTTT.

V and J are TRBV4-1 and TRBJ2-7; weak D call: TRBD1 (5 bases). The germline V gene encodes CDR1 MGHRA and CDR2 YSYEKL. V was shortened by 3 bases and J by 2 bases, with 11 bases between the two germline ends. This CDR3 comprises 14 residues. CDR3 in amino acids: CASSQVPGTYEQYF. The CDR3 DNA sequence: TGCGCCAGCAGCCAGGTCCCAGGGACCTACGAGCAGTACTTC.

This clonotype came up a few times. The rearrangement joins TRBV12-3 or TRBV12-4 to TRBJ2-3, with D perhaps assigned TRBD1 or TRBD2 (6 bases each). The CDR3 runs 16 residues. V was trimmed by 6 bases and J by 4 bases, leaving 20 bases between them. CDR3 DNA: TGTGCCAGCAGCGTCGGGGGCGGGGTGGGGCCAGATACGCAGTATTTT. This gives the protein CASSVGGGVGPDTQYF.

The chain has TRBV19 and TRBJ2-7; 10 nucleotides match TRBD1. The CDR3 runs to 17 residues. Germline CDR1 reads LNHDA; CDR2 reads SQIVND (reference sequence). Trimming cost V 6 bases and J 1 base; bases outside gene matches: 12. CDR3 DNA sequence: TGTGCCAGTAGACGCCGGGACAGGGGTAAGGGATCCTACGAGCAGTACTTC. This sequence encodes CASRRRDRGKGSYEQYF.

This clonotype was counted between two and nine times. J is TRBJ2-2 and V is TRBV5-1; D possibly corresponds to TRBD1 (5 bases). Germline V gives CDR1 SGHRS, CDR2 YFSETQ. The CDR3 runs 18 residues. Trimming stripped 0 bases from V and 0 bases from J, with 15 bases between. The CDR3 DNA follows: TGCGCCAGCAGCTTGGAGGGTTTAGAGACAGCGAACACCGGGGAGCTGTTTTTT. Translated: CASSLEGLETANTGELFF.

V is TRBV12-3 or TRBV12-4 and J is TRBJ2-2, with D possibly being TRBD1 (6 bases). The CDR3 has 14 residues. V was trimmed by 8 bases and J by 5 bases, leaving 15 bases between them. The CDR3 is CASLTGTPTGELFF. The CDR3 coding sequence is TGTGCCAGCCTCACCGGGACACCGACCGGGGAGCTGTTTTTT.

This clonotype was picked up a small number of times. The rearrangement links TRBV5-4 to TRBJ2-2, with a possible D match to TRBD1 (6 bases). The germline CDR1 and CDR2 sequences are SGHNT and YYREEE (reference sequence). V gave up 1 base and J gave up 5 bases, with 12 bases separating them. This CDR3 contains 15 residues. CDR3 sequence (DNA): TGTGCCAGCAGCTTGACGGACAGAAGAACCGGGGAGCTGTTTTTT. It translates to CASSLTDRRTGELFF.